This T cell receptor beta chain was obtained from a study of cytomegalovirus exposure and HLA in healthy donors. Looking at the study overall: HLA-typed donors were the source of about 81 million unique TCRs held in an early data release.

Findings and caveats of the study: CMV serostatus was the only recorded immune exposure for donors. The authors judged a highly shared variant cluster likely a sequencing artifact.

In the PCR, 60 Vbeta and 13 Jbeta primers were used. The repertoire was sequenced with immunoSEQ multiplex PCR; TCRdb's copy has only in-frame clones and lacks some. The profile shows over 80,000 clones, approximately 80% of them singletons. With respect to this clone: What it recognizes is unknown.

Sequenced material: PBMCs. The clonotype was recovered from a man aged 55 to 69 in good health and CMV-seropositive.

The CDR3 loop is CAWRLGHLTDTQYF. CDR3 coding DNA: TGTGCCTGGAGACTGGGACACCTCACAGATACGCAGTATTTT. The V call is TRBV30, the J call TRBJ2-3; D might be TRBD1 (6 bases). The germline V gene has CDR1 GTSNPN and CDR2 SVGIG (reference sequence). V was cut by 3 bases and J by 2 bases, with 12 bases left in between. The CDR3 spans 14 residues.